The rows below give T cell receptor beta chains drawn from one sample of a study of OX40 agonist ivuxolimab in advanced cancers. Measured with immunoSEQ multiplex PCR; TCRdb has only the in-frame clones, and not every one. The table shows nearly 65,000 clones, with roughly nine tenths occurring only once. The material was CD4+ or CD8+ T cells sorted from blood, obtained in a trial of the OX40 agonist ivuxolimab. These receptors came from an adult with an advanced solid tumor such as melanoma, head and neck, liver or kidney cancer. Both conserved end residues are part of each CDR3.

J gene	V gene	CDR3 protein
TRBJ1-1	TRBV28	CASSYQGVSNTEAFF
TRBJ2-1	TRBV6-6	CASLLSGDEQFF
TRBJ2-1	TRBV28	CASSSFDGPYNEQFF
TRBJ2-1	TRBV9	CASSVEGGSNEQFF
TRBJ2-7	TRBV29-1	CSVAHGAYEQYF
TRBJ1-1	TRBV5-5	CASSPAGQGVMSLTEAFF
TRBJ1-5	TRBV28	CASSLRGRQGVWWDQPQHF
TRBJ2-2	TRBV5-1	CASSIPDSGGANTGELFF
TRBJ2-7	TRBV28	CASSFRGGYEQYF
TRBJ1-2	TRBV6-5	CASRSDRNYGYTF
TRBJ1-5	TRBV19	CASRITGKSNQPQHF
TRBJ2-3	TRBV25-1	CASSEGQGHADTQYF
TRBJ2-2	TRBV15	CATSRDRAGELFF
TRBJ1-3	TRBV7-6	CASSLDRPLHSGNTIYF
TRBJ1-1	TRBV7-6	CASSLVGGTLEAFF
TRBJ2-2	TRBV5-1	CASSFLRGSTGELFF
TRBJ2-4	TRBV4-1	CASSHSSGTVNIQYF
TRBJ2-2	TRBV27	CASSPAGVAGELFF
TRBJ2-7	TRBV9	CASSVGGPSYEQYF
TRBJ2-1	TRBV6-1	CASSDAAYNEQFF
TRBJ2-1	TRBV7-9	CASSLASGGIVYNEQFF
TRBJ1-3	TRBV9	CASSVGDGRSGNTIYF
TRBJ2-5	TRBV28	CASRPGTGDTWETQYF
TRBJ1-4	TRBV2	CASSSQPGFEKLFF
TRBJ2-5	TRBV7-9	CASSLGAQETQYF
TRBJ1-3	TRBV6-5	CASASGNTIYF
TRBJ2-7	TRBV18	CASSPGLAASWGYEQYF